The sequence of this T cell receptor (beta chain) was determined in a study of T cells in Graves' hyperthyroidism and ophthalmopathy. The junction had 6 bases not matched to a gene; V was cut back by 5 bases and J by 4 bases. The CDR3 contains 15 residues. The germline CDR1 and CDR2 sequences are MNHNS and SASEGT. Study results and limitations: With a median lead of about six months before onset, the model predicted ophthalmopathy.

This clonotype was counted at least ten times. Its specificity is unknown. Patients were aged 18 to 65, had disease duration under 2 months, and had newly diagnosed hyperthyroidism. Amplification of TCR beta CDR3 regions used RNA as the template. In the first-round RT-PCR of the TCR CDR3, the HTBI primer set was used. TCRdb re-called the multiplex PCR reads through MiXCR, storing one row per CDR3 protein. The sample shows under 250,000 distinct CDR3 sequences, roughly a sixth of them seen only once. The sequenced material came from blood. V usage is TRBV6-1 and J usage is TRBJ1-2; 11 positions agree with TRBD1. The sequence was collected from a woman aged 50 to 60 with Graves' hyperthyroidism. Here the CDR3 reads CASSTGTGGPYGYTF. The CDR3 DNA follows: TGTGCCAGCAGTACCGGGACAGGGGGTCCCTATGGCTACACCTTC.